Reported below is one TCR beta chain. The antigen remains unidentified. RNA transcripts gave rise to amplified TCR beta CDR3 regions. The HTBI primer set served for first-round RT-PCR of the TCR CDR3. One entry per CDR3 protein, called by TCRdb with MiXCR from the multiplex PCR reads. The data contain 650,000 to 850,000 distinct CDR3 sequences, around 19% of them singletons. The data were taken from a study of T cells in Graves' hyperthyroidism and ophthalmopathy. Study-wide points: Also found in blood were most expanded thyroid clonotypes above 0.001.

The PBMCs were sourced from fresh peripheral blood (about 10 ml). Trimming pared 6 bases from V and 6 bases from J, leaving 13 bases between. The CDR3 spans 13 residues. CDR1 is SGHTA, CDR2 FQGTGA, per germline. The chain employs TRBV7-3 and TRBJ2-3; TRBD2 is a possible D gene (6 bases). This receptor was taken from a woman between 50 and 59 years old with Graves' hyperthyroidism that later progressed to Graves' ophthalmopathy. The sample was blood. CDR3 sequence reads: CASRAGGEDTQYF. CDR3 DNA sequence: TGTGCCAGCAGGGCTGGAGGGGAGGATACGCAGTATTTT. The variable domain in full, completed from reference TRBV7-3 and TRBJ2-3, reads GAGVSQTPSNKVTEKGKYVELRCDPISGHTALYWYRQSLGQGPEFLIYFQGTGAADDSGLPNDRFFAVRPEGSVSTLKIQRTERGDSAVYLCASRAGGEDTQYFGPGTRLTVL.